The sample holds a few counts of the clone carrying this T cell receptor beta chain. Its antigen remains unknown. The data were obtained in a study of cytomegalovirus exposure and HLA in healthy donors. Findings and limits, study-wide: A missense variant in DCLRE1C was later tied to TCR beta V- and J-gene trimming. Using a false discovery rate of 0.05, a later analysis showed that about 16,000 TCR beta sequences were associated with HLA alleles. The likely explanation for a cluster of highly shared sequence variants was sequencing artifact. Researchers reported in a later analysis that common viral pathogens appeared linked to several top clusters.

Researchers ran the PCR with 60 Vbeta and 13 Jbeta primers. Clones were read by immunoSEQ multiplex PCR, and TCRdb kept only the in-frame ones, dropping some. The sample consists of about 140,000 clones, about three quarters of them appearing once. Trimming left V 7 bases short and J 0 bases short, with 14 bases between. Per germline, CDR1 SQVTM and CDR2 ANQGSEA. There are 14 residues in the CDR3. The clonotype was recovered from a man aged 40-55 years in good health and CMV-seropositive. The chain employs TRBV29-1 and TRBJ2-3; TRBD2 might be the D (5 bases). The sequencing input was PBMCs. The CDR3 here is CSAPRTGSTDTQYF. The CDR3 DNA reads TGCAGCGCCCCCAGGACGGGGAGCACAGATACGCAGTATTTT.